This entry is about one TCR beta chain. Its specificity is unknown. Germline loops: CDR1 SGHTA, CDR2 FQGTGA. J lost 1 base, V lost 0 bases, and 8 bases had no gene match. The CDR3 length is 17 residues. This sample is drawn from a study of cytomegalovirus exposure and HLA in healthy donors. The donors were in the approximately 120-subject validation cohort; that cohort was separate from the approximately 730-subject first cohort. Generated by immunoSEQ multiplex PCR, the TCRdb table keeps only in-frame clones and is missing some. The sample lists 200,000 or so clones; roughly 84% were seen once. Study-level findings and limits: Most TCRs appeared rarely, but some public TCRs recurred in many donors. First-cohort TCR clusters tended to co-occur in the approximately 110 validation repertoires, a later analysis found. The study flagged some 170 TCR beta chains as cytomegalovirus-associated.

This clonotype was sampled from a woman aged 25 to 39 in good health and CMV-seropositive. Source material: PBMCs. The V and J genes are TRBV7-3 and TRBJ1-1, with 7 bases identical to TRBD1. CDR3 nucleotides: TGTGCCAGCAGCTTAACGATACCGGGACAGTCGAACACTGAAGCTTTCTTT. It specifies CASSLTIPGQSNTEAFF.